These 3 T cell receptor beta chains share one sample of origin, sequenced in a study of OX40 agonist ivuxolimab in advanced cancers. The library was obtained by the immunoSEQ multiplex PCR assay. TCRdb obtained this table from immuneACCESS and retained in-frame rearrangements with V and J assigned. These tables miss some clones; where compared with another copy, unresolved V genes account for less than half of the shortfall, and the remainder is unexplained. The sample records approximately 44,000 clones, approximately 91% of which are singletons. The top ten clones comprise around 28% of the sample. The material sequenced was CD4+ or CD8+ T cells sorted from blood, taken in a trial of the OX40 agonist ivuxolimab. The receptors were sampled from an adult with an advanced solid tumor such as melanoma, head and neck, liver or kidney cancer.

Here the CDR3 reads CASSPSTLLSTDTQYF. In DNA form, the CDR3 reads TGTGCCAGCAGCCCTTCGACCCTTCTTAGCACAGATACGCAGTATTTT. The rearrangement uses TRBV7-8 and TRBJ2-3; D is uncertain. CDR3 length: 16 amino acids. In germline, CDR1 is SGHVS, CDR2 FQNEAQ. Trimming left V 5 bases short and J 0 bases short, with 15 bases between.

This chain connects TRBV27 to TRBJ1-2; D unresolved. The CDR3 sequence is 15 residues long. Germline V gene sequence: CDR1 MNHEY, CDR2 SMNVEV (reference sequence). V dropped 2 bases and J dropped 1 base, with 11 bases sitting between them. The CDR3, as DNA: TGTGCCAGCAGTTTAAGTGTTTTGGGTAACTATGGCTACACCTTC. Its translation: CASSLSVLGNYGYTF.

The chain carries TRBV6-4 and TRBJ2-1; 10 bases agree with TRBD2. The ends lost 2 bases at V and 9 bases at J; junction bases unmatched: 1. Germline V CDR1 and CDR2: MRHNA, SNTAGT. This CDR3 is built from 13 residues. CDR3 sequence (DNA): TGTGCCAGCAGTGACGGGACTAGCGTTGAGCAGTTCTTC. This encodes CASSDGTSVEQFF.